The 7 T cell receptor beta chains reported below all come from one sample, sequenced in a study of vaccination effects on CD4 cells after COVID-19. TCRdb keeps only in-frame clones here, not all; method: immunoSEQ multiplex PCR. In the table there are 40,000 to 45,000 clones, 76% of which are singletons. It was after around eleven days of culture that CD4+ T cells were isolated. Infection dated between March and December 2020, before the Alpha, Beta and Delta variants reached the United States. Participants received two doses of either the BNT162b2 or mRNA-1273 vaccine. The antigens for these receptors are not known. The specimen comprised CD4+ T cells from PBMCs cultured without peptide, sampled after COVID-19 vaccination. These receptor sequences come from a human donor who had a prior SARS-CoV-2 infection.

J is TRBJ2-5 and V is TRBV20-1; 9 bases are shared with TRBD1. The CDR3 totals 15 residues. V was pared by 3 bases and J by 5 bases, with 10 bases of the junction left unmatched. Per germline, CDR1 DFQATT and CDR2 SNEGSKA (reference sequence). The CDR3 reads CSASRTGAAEETQYF. For the CDR3, the DNA is TGCAGTGCTAGTAGGACAGGGGCAGCGGAGGAGACCCAGTACTTC.

The genes are TRBV5-5 and TRBJ2-1; 14 bases are shared with TRBD2. J gave up 3 bases and V 4 bases, and 0 bases lay outside the gene matches. Germline values: CDR1 SGHKS, CDR2 YYEKEE (reference sequence). This CDR3 spans 15 amino acids. The CDR3, as DNA: TGTGCCAGCAGCGGACTAGCGGGAGGCTACAATGAGCAGTTCTTC. Translated, it gives CASSGLAGGYNEQFF.

The chain recombines TRBV7-5 with TRBJ1-4; the listed D gene, TRBD1, was not tested against the DNA. TRBV7-5 is noted as a pseudogene. The CDR3 sequence is 17 residues long. The CDR3 region has the DNA TGTGCCAGAAGCTTTACAGGGGGCTATAATTTGAATGAAAAACTGTTTTTT. Translation: CARSFTGGYNLNEKLFF.

This clone counts as medium-sized. The chain combines TRBV2 with TRBJ2-7; no firm D call. V was clipped by 6 bases and J by 5 bases, with 8 bases between them. CDR3 length equals 11 residues. CDR1 and CDR2 from the germline V gene are SNHLY and FYNNEI. CDR3 sequence reads: CASSPYHEQYF. The CDR3 nucleotides read TGTGCCAGCAGCCCCTACCACGAGCAGTACTTC. Full variable domain (rest looked up from reference TRBV2 and TRBJ2-7): EPEVTQTPSHQVTQMGQEVILRCVPISNHLYFYWYRQILGQKVEFLVSFYNNEISEKSEIFDDQFSVERPDGSNFTLKIRSTKLEDSAMYFCASSPYHEQYFGPGTRLTVT.

This chain links TRBV19 with TRBJ2-2; 8 bases agree with TRBD2. This CDR3 contains 16 residues. Germline CDR1 reads LNHDA; CDR2 reads SQIVND (reference sequence). V shed 5 bases and J 5 bases; nucleotides not matched to a gene: 10. DNA of the CDR3: TGTGCCAGTAGTGTTGCCGGGAGGGCCAATACCGGGGAGCTGTTTTTT. Its protein is CASSVAGRANTGELFF.

The CDR3 here is CASSVLPGQGAVNTQYF. CDR3 in DNA: TGCGCCAGCAGCGTACTTCCGGGACAGGGGGCGGTAAATACGCAGTATTTT. The V call is TRBV5-1, the J call TRBJ2-3; TRBD1 matches 12 bases. This CDR3 is 17 amino acids long. Trimming at V came to 4 bases and at J to 7 bases, leaving 13 bases not matched to a gene. Germline V lookup: CDR1 SGHRS, CDR2 YFSETQ.

V gene TRBV2 combines with J gene TRBJ2-7; 8 nucleotides align to TRBD1. Trimming removed 8 bases from V and 4 bases from J; junction bases left unmatched: 13. The germline V gene has CDR1 SNHLY and CDR2 FYNNEI. The CDR3 spans 15 residues. The CDR3 coding sequence is TGTGCCAGCGAGAATTCCGACAGGGGCTTTTACGAGCAGTACTTC. Its protein is CASENSDRGFYEQYF.